Listed here is a single T cell receptor beta chain. Profiling relied on immunoSEQ multiplex PCR, and the TCRdb table lists in-frame clones only, not all of them. The repertoire has about 210,000 clones, roughly 85% of them found once; the top ten carry around 2.3%. The sample is drawn from a study of blood T cell repertoires in COVID-19. Study overall: There were acute and convalescent COVID-19 samples, and they came from the United States, Italy and Spain. The cDNA or gDNA used as material had been derived from T cells, B-cell-depleted T cells, or PBMCs.

This TCR was recovered from a woman aged 40 to 50 with active or convalescent COVID-19. Sequencing was carried out using peripheral blood.

The CDR3 region has the DNA TGTGCCAGCAGCCAAGACAGCGGGGCCTCCTACAATGAGCAGTTCTTC. This sequence encodes CASSQDSGASYNEQFF. J is TRBJ2-1 and V is TRBV3-1 (or the pseudogene TRBV3-2); the match to TRBD2 covers 7 bases. Germline CDR1 is LGHDT and CDR2 is YNNKEL (reference sequence). With V trimmed by 0 bases and J by 0 bases, 2 bases remained unmatched. CDR3 length equals 16 residues.